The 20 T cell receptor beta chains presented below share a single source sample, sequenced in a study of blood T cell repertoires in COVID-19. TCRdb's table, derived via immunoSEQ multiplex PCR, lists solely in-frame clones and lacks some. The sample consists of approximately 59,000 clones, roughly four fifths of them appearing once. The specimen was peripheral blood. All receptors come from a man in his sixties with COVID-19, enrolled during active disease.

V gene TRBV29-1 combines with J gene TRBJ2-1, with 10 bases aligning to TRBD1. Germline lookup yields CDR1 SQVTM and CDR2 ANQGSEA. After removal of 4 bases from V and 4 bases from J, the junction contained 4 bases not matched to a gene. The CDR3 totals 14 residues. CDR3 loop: CSVGGTGDYNEQFF. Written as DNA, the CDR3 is TGCAGCGTTGGCGGGACAGGGGATTACAATGAGCAGTTCTTC.

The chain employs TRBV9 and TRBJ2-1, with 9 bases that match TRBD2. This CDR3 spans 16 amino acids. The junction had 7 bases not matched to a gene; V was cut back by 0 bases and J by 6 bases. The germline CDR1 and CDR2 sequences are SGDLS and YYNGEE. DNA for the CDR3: TGTGCCAGCAGCGTAGGAGCGGGAGGATTACCCAATGAGCAGTTCTTC. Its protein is CASSVGAGGLPNEQFF.

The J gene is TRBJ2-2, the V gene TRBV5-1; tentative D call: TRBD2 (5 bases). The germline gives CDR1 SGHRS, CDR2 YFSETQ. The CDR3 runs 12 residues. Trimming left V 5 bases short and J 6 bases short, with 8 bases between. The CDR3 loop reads CASSEGSGELFF. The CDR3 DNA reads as TGCGCCAGCAGTGAGGGTTCCGGGGAGCTGTTTTTT.

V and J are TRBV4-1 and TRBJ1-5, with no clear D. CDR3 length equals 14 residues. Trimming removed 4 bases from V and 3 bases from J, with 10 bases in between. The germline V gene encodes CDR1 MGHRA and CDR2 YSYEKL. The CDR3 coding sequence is TGCGCCAGCAGCCCACAGATTTCCAATCAGCCCCAGCATTTT. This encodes CASSPQISNQPQHF.

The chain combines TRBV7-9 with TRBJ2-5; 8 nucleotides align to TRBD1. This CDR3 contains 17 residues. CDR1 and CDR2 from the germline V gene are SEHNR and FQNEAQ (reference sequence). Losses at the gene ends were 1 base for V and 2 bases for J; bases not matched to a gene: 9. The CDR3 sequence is CASSLGRRDRTQETQYF. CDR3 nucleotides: TGTGCCAGCAGCTTAGGACGCCGGGACAGGACACAAGAGACCCAGTACTTC.

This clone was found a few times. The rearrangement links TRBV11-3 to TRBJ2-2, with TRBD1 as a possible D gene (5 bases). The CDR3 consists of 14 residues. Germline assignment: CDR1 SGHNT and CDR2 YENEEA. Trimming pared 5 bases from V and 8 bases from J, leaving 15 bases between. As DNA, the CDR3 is TGTGCCAGCAGCCTCCAGGGCCCAACAGGGGAGCTGTTTTTT. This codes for CASSLQGPTGELFF.

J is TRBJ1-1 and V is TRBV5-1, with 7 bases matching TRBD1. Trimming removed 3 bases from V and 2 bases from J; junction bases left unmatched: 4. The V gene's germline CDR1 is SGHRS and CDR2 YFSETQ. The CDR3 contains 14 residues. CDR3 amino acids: CASSSQGGNTEAFF. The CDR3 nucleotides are TGCGCCAGCAGCTCGCAGGGGGGCAACACTGAAGCTTTCTTT.

The CDR3 sequence is CASSPQTGYEQYF. CDR3 bases: TGTGCCAGCTCACCACAGACAGGCTACGAGCAGTACTTC. V and J are TRBV18 and TRBJ2-7; D is possibly TRBD1 (6 bases). CDR3 size: 13 residues. V lost 1 base, J lost 3 bases, and 7 bases lay in between. The germline gives CDR1 KGHSH, CDR2 LQKENI.

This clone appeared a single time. Here the CDR3 DNA reads TGTGCCAGCATCCGTACAGGGACTGGGGCCAACGTCCTGACTTTC. It specifies CASIRTGTGANVLTF. This rearrangement joins TRBV2 to TRBJ2-6, with D perhaps matching TRBD1 (6 bases). Trimming removed 7 bases from V and 2 bases from J, with 12 bases in between. Germline-derived CDR1 and CDR2 are SNHLY and FYNNEI. The CDR3 covers 15 residues.

CDR3 residues: CASSLYQNGYEQYF. In DNA, the CDR3 is TGTGCCAGCAGCTTGTACCAAAACGGGTACGAGCAGTACTTC. The chain joins TRBV5-8 to TRBJ2-7, with unresolved D. This CDR3 region has 14 residues. The V end was cut by 1 base, the J end by 4 bases, with 12 bases between. CDR1 and CDR2 (germline): SGHTS, YDEGEE. The complete variable domain, with remaining parts taken from reference TRBV5-8 and TRBJ2-7, reads EAGVTQSPTHLIKTRGQQATLRCSPISGHTSVYWYQQALGLGLQFLLWYDEGEERNRGNFPPRFSGRQFPNYSSELNVNALELEDSALYLCASSLYQNGYEQYFGPGTRLTVT.

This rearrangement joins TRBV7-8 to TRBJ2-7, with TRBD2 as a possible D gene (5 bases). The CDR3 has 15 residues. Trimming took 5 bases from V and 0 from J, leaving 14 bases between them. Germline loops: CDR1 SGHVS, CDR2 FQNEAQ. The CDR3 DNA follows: TGTGCCAGCAGCCCTTCGACTGGGAGCTCCTACGAGCAGTACTTC. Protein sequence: CASSPSTGSSYEQYF.

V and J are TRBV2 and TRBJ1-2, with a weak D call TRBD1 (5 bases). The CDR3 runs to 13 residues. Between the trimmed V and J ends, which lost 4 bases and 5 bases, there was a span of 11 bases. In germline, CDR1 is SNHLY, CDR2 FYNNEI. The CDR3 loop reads CASSALGGYGYTF. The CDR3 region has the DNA TGTGCCAGCAGTGCTCTTGGGGGGTATGGCTACACCTTC.

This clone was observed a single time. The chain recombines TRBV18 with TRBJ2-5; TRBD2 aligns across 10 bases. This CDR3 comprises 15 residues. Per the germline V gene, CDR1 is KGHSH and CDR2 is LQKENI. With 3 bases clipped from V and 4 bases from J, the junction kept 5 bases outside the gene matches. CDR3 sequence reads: CASSPLAGARETQYF. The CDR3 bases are TGTGCCAGCTCACCCCTAGCGGGAGCGAGAGAGACCCAGTACTTC.

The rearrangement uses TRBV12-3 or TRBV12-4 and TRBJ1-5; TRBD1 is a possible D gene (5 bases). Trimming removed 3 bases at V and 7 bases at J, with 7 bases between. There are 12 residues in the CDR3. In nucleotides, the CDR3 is TGTGCCAGCAGTTTGACAGCCCAGCCCCAGCATTTT. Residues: CASSLTAQPQHF.

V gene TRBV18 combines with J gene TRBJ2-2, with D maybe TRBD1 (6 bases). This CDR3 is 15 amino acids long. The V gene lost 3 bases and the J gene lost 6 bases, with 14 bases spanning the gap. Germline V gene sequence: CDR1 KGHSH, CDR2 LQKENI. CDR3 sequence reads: CASSPRQGFAGELFF. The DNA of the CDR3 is TGTGCCAGCTCACCGAGGCAGGGGTTCGCCGGGGAGCTGTTTTTT.

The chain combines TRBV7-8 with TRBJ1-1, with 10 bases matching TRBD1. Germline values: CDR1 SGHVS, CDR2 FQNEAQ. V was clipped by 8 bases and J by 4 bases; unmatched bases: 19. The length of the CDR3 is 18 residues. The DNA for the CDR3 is TGTGCCAGCTGCAGAGTTTCCGGGACAGGGGCCCGGAGCACTGAAGCTTTCTTT. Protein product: CASCRVSGTGARSTEAFF.

In DNA form, the CDR3 reads TGTGCCAGCAGCCTGCGGGAGCTTTACAATGAGCAGTTCTTC. Its translation: CASSLRELYNEQFF. This chain joins TRBV14 and TRBJ2-1; 7 positions match TRBD2. Germline V CDR1 and CDR2: SGHDN, FVKESK. CDR3 length: 14 amino acids. V gave up 4 bases and J gave up 4 bases; unmatched junction bases: 4.

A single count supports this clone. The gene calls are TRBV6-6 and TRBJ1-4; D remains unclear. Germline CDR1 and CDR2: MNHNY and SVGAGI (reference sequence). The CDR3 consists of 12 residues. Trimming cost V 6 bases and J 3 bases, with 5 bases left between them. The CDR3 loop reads CASRQSNEKLFF. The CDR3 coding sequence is TGTGCCAGCAGGCAGTCTAATGAAAAACTGTTTTTT.

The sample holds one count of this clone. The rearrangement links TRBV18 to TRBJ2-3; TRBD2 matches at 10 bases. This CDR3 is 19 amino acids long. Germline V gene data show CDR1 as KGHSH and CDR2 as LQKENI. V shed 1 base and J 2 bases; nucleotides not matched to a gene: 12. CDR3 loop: CASSPLAGGPQVATDTQYF. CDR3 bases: TGTGCCAGCTCACCACTAGCGGGGGGACCGCAAGTAGCCACAGATACGCAGTATTTT.

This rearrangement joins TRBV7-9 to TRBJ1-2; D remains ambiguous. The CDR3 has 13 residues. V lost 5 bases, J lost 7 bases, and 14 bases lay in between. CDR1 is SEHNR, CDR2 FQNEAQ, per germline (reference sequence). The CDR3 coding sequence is TGTGCCAGCAGCGCGCGGACTTACCTTGGCTACACCTTC. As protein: CASSARTYLGYTF.